This note documents a single TCR beta chain sequence. Its matching antigen is unknown. This CDR3 contains 14 residues. Looked up from germline, CDR1 is SGHDN and CDR2 is FVKESK. Trimming removed 9 bases at V and 3 bases at J, with 14 bases between. The data belong to a study of immune cell composition in non-small cell lung cancer. Whole-study findings and limits: No significant correlation existed between pack-years smoked and tumour clonality.

Normal lung sampling was at least 3 cm from the tumour, as distant as possible. TCRdb's copy holds only in-frame clones and misses some; the assay was immunoSEQ multiplex PCR. The sample holds some 9,000 clones, roughly 69% seen once. The source is a human donor with non-small cell lung cancer. V is TRBV14 and J is TRBJ1-4; possibly TRBD1 for D (6 bases). Material for sequencing was non-adjacent lung tissue. CDR3 protein: CASRDNPPNEKLFF. The CDR3 DNA reads as TGTGCCAGTCGGGACAATCCCCCTAATGAAAAACTGTTTTTT.